This passage covers 26 T cell receptor beta chains from one sample sequenced in a study of cytomegalovirus exposure and HLA in healthy donors. PCR employed 60 Vbeta and 13 Jbeta primers. Method: immunoSEQ multiplex PCR; TCRdb's copy keeps in-frame clones and lacks some. In the table there are roughly 80,000 clones, about 80% of which are singletons. Sequencing used PBMCs. These receptors were collected from a man aged 40-55 years in good health and CMV-seronegative.

V is TRBV11-2 and J is TRBJ1-2; 7 nucleotides match TRBD1. The germline CDR1 and CDR2 sequences are SGHAT and FQNNGV. The V and J ends lost 1 base and 4 bases, in that order; junction bases with no gene match: 6. The CDR3 loop spans 15 amino acids. The CDR3 region is CASSLGGGRSYGYTF. CDR3 DNA: TGTGCCAGCAGCTTAGGAGGGGGCCGGAGCTATGGCTACACCTTC. The complete variable domain, with remaining parts taken from reference TRBV11-2 and TRBJ1-2, reads EAGVAQSPRYKIIEKRQSVAFWCNPISGHATLYWYQQILGQGPKLLIQFQNNGVVDDSQLPKDRFSAERLKGVDSTLKIQPAKLEDSAVYLCASSLGGGRSYGYTFGSGTRLTVV.

The chain carries TRBV30 and TRBJ1-4; D call uncertain. Germline CDR1 and CDR2: GTSNPN and SVGIG (reference sequence). CDR3 size: 13 residues. Trimming removed 4 bases from V and 1 base from J, with 7 bases in between. For the CDR3, the DNA is TGTGCCTGGACAGGCTTAACTAATGAAAAACTGTTTTTT. As protein: CAWTGLTNEKLFF.

The chain joins TRBV5-1 to TRBJ1-4, with a weak D call TRBD1 (5 bases). V was clipped by 4 bases and J by 8 bases, with 15 bases between them. Germline V gene sequence: CDR1 SGHRS, CDR2 YFSETQ. The CDR3 loop spans 14 amino acids. The DNA of the CDR3 is TGCGCCAGCAGCAGCCAGGGTGGTGGAGAAAAACTGTTTTTT. Translated: CASSSQGGGEKLFF.

The chain is built from TRBV11-3 and TRBJ1-1; D may be TRBD1 (6 bases). The CDR3 contains 13 residues. V was pared by 5 bases and J by 4 bases, with 11 bases between. CDR1 is SGHNT, CDR2 YENEEA, per germline. CDR3 loop: CASSLGQSTEAFF. The CDR3 DNA follows: TGTGCCAGCAGCCTAGGACAGTCCACTGAAGCTTTCTTT.

In DNA form, the CDR3 reads TGTGCCTGGAGTGTACCAGGGCCCGAGCAGTACTTC. Protein product: CAWSVPGPEQYF. V gene TRBV30 combines with J gene TRBJ2-7; tentative D call: TRBD1 (5 bases). Looked up from germline, CDR1 is GTSNPN and CDR2 is SVGIG (reference sequence). V shed 0 bases and J shed 6 bases, with 9 bases lying between them. The CDR3 spans 12 residues.

The chain is built from TRBV5-1 and TRBJ1-1, with unresolved D. V was trimmed by 0 bases and J by 10 bases, leaving 13 bases between them. Germline V lookup: CDR1 SGHRS, CDR2 YFSETQ. The CDR3 contains 13 residues. Here the CDR3 DNA reads TGCGCCAGCAGCTTGGAGGACCCGCGGGTAGCTTTCTTT. It yields the protein CASSLEDPRVAFF.

This rearrangement joins TRBV27 to TRBJ2-7, with D possibly being TRBD1 (5 bases). Looked up from germline, CDR1 is MNHEY and CDR2 is SMNVEV (reference sequence). The CDR3 is 17 amino acids. Trimming took 2 bases from V and 4 from J, leaving 21 bases between them. The DNA of the CDR3 is TGTGCCAGCAGTTTAACCCCACAGGCTTCTTTCCCGTACGAGCAGTACTTC. Encoded protein: CASSLTPQASFPYEQYF.

The chain is built from TRBV25-1 and TRBJ2-1; 9 bases line up with TRBD2. This CDR3 region has 17 residues. Germline V gene data show CDR1 as MGHDK and CDR2 as SYGVNS. Unmatched junction bases numbered 11, after V lost 4 bases and J lost 4 bases. The CDR3 sequence: CASSGRQAGGRYNEQFF. The CDR3 DNA reads as TGTGCCAGCAGTGGCCGGCAAGCGGGGGGCCGATACAATGAGCAGTTCTTC.

The V gene is TRBV19, the J gene TRBJ1-5, with TRBD1 as a possible D gene (5 bases). The CDR3 spans 11 residues. Germline V CDR1 and CDR2: LNHDA, SQIVND (reference sequence). Trimming removed 8 bases at V and 11 bases at J, with 13 bases between. CDR3 bases: TGTGCCAGTCACCAGGGTGCTTCCCAGCATTTT. Its protein is CASHQGASQHF. The variable domain in full, with the rest retrieved from reference TRBV19 and TRBJ1-5, is DGGITQSPKYLFRKEGQNVTLSCEQNLNHDAMYWYRQDPGQGLRLIYYSQIVNDFQKGDIAEGYSVSREKKESFPLTVTSAQKNPTAFYLCASHQGASQHFGDGTRLSIL.

Points on this clone: This sample also contains other DNA sequences that code for the same CDR3. The rearrangement links TRBV7-2 to TRBJ2-7, with D perhaps TRBD1 (6 bases). Looked up from germline, CDR1 is SGHTA and CDR2 is FQGNSA. This CDR3 is built from 14 residues. V was cut by 1 base and J by 2 bases, with 9 bases left in between. The DNA for the CDR3 is TGTGCCAGCAGCTTAGTACAGGGTGCCTACGAGCAGTACTTC. Translated: CASSLVQGAYEQYF.

This chain links TRBV19 with TRBJ1-3; tentative D call: TRBD1 (6 bases). V was pared by 6 bases and J by 0 bases, with 12 bases between. The CDR3 totals 15 residues. Germline V CDR1 and CDR2: LNHDA, SQIVND (reference sequence). CDR3 coding DNA: TGTGCCAGTAGCCTTAGGGACAACTCTGGAAACACCATATATTTT. Its protein product is CASSLRDNSGNTIYF.

The genes are TRBV7-2 and TRBJ2-2; the match to TRBD2 covers 10 bases. Germline CDR1 and CDR2: SGHTA and FQGNSA. The J segment lost 2 bases and the V segment lost 5 bases, leaving 8 bases of the junction unmatched. CDR3 size: 17 residues. CDR3 sequence reads: CASSPRSGGANTGELFF. The CDR3, as DNA: TGTGCCAGCAGCCCTCGCAGCGGGGGGGCCAACACCGGGGAGCTGTTTTTT.

V is TRBV30 and J is TRBJ1-1; a possible D gene is TRBD1 (6 bases). The CDR3 spans 13 residues. V was trimmed by 3 bases and J by 4 bases, leaving 12 bases between them. Looked up from germline, CDR1 is GTSNPN and CDR2 is SVGIG (reference sequence). The CDR3 sequence is CAWRLQGITEAFF. CDR3 sequence (DNA): TGTGCCTGGAGATTACAGGGAATCACTGAAGCTTTCTTT.

Here the CDR3 reads CASSPSPGTGPSAGNTIYF. In nucleotides, the CDR3 is TGTGCCAGCTCACCGAGTCCCGGGACAGGGCCATCGGCTGGAAACACCATATATTTT. V and J are TRBV18 and TRBJ1-3; 9 nucleotides agree with TRBD1. V lost 3 bases and J lost 2; bases outside the gene matches: 14. The CDR3 has 19 residues. The V gene's germline CDR1 is KGHSH and CDR2 LQKENI.

CDR3: CASSVAGQSHYGYTF. The DNA of the CDR3 is TGTGCCAGCAGCGTAGCGGGACAGAGCCATTATGGCTACACCTTC. The gene calls are TRBV9 and TRBJ1-2, with TRBD1 matching 7 bases. This CDR3 has 15 residues. The germline gives CDR1 SGDLS, CDR2 YYNGEE. Germline trimming cut 0 bases from V and 5 bases from J; bases unmatched to any gene: 7.

The chain has TRBV15 and TRBJ1-2; 7 nucleotides match TRBD1. The V gene end was trimmed by 5 bases and the J gene end by 4 bases; junction bases not matched to a gene: 10. The CDR3 sequence is 15 residues long. Germline CDR1 LNHNV, CDR2 YYDKDF (reference sequence). CDR3 protein: CATSSSRQGSYGYTF. CDR3 DNA sequence: TGTGCCACCAGCTCAAGCCGACAGGGTAGCTATGGCTACACCTTC.

This clone showed up just a few times. The gene calls are TRBV4-1 and TRBJ1-5; 12 bases align to TRBD1. The trim removed 0 bases at V and 2 bases at J, leaving 8 bases unmatched. Germline lookup yields CDR1 MGHRA and CDR2 YSYEKL. The CDR3 covers 19 residues. In DNA, the CDR3 is TGCGCCAGCAGCCAAGACGGGACAGGGGGCGACTTGGGCAATCAGCCCCAGCATTTT. It codes for CASSQDGTGGDLGNQPQHF.

This chain uses TRBV13 with TRBJ1-3; 9 nucleotides line up with TRBD1. The CDR3 totals 16 residues. Germline CDR1 is PRHDT and CDR2 is FYEKMQ (reference sequence). The trim removed 5 bases at V and 4 bases at J, leaving 9 bases unmatched. The DNA of the CDR3 is TGTGCCAGCAGCCCAAGCGGGACAGGGTACGGAAACACCATATATTTT. Protein sequence: CASSPSGTGYGNTIYF. The variable domain in full, completed from reference TRBV13 and TRBJ1-3, reads AAGVIQSPRHLIKEKRETATLKCYPIPRHDTVYWYQQGPGQDPQFLISFYEKMQSDKGSIPDRFSAQQFSDYHSELNMSSLELGDSALYFCASSPSGTGYGNTIYFGEGSWLTVV.

The rearrangement links TRBV4-2 to TRBJ2-1, with D tentatively TRBD1 (5 bases). The germline gives CDR1 LGHNA, CDR2 YNFKEQ. V shed 7 bases and J shed 0 bases, with 10 bases lying between them. The CDR3 covers 14 residues. CDR3 amino acids: CASNLGASYNEQFF. CDR3 nucleotides: TGTGCCAGCAATTTAGGGGCCTCCTACAATGAGCAGTTCTTC.

The chain joins TRBV4-3 to TRBJ2-2; no clear D. The CDR3 covers 15 residues. Per the germline V gene, CDR1 is LGHNA and CDR2 is YSLEER. With 0 bases removed from V and 5 bases from J, the gap between germline ends came to 10 bases. As DNA, the CDR3 is TGCGCCAGCAGCCAAGATAACCCGCGAACCGGGGAGCTGTTTTTT. Translating it yields CASSQDNPRTGELFF.

This clone was observed a handful of times. The gene calls are TRBV27 and TRBJ1-5; TRBD1 might be the D (5 bases). CDR3 length equals 15 residues. CDR1 and CDR2 from the germline V gene are MNHEY and SMNVEV (reference sequence). Trimming left V 3 bases short and J 0 bases short, with 9 bases between. The CDR3 region has the DNA TGTGCCAGCAGTTTTACAGGTCTTAGCAATCAGCCCCAGCATTTT. Amino acid sequence: CASSFTGLSNQPQHF.

Concerning this clone: Other DNA variants within this sample encode the same CDR3. The CDR3 here is CASSTSLAGSSYNEQFF. CDR3 DNA: TGTGCCAGCAGCACCTCATTAGCGGGGAGCTCCTACAATGAGCAGTTCTTC. This rearrangement joins TRBV9 to TRBJ2-1; 8 bases are shared with TRBD2. V lost 4 bases and J lost 0; bases outside the gene matches: 9. The CDR3 is 17 amino acids. CDR1 is SGDLS, CDR2 YYNGEE, per germline.

This clone was observed once. The V and J genes are TRBV19 and TRBJ1-5; D not resolved. This CDR3 is 16 amino acids long. Germline loops: CDR1 LNHDA, CDR2 SQIVND (reference sequence). V gave up 6 bases and J gave up 3 bases, with 18 bases separating them. The CDR3 DNA reads as TGTGCCAGTAGCTTCGTCCCAGCAGGTTACAATCAGCCCCAGCATTTT. Its translation: CASSFVPAGYNQPQHF. The entire variable domain, with the rest obtained from reference TRBV19 and TRBJ1-5, is as follows: DGGITQSPKYLFRKEGQNVTLSCEQNLNHDAMYWYRQDPGQGLRLIYYSQIVNDFQKGDIAEGYSVSREKKESFPLTVTSAQKNPTAFYLCASSFVPAGYNQPQHFGDGTRLSIL.

CDR3 region: CASSPSVGQNQPQHF. The CDR3 coding sequence is TGTGCCAGTAGCCCATCGGTGGGCCAGAATCAGCCCCAGCATTTT. This chain links TRBV19 with TRBJ1-5; D gene unclear. This CDR3 is built from 15 residues. Germline values: CDR1 LNHDA, CDR2 SQIVND (reference sequence). The V and J ends lost 6 bases and 4 bases respectively, with 16 bases between them.

The rearrangement joins TRBV2 to TRBJ1-5, with 9 bases that match TRBD1. The CDR3 runs 15 residues. Germline V lookup: CDR1 SNHLY, CDR2 FYNNEI. V lost 5 bases to trimming and J lost 4 bases; unmatched junction nucleotides: 6. The CDR3 spells CASSPPGQGNQPQHF. The CDR3 nucleotides read TGTGCCAGCAGTCCCCCTGGACAGGGGAATCAGCCCCAGCATTTT.

The rearrangement joins TRBV29-1 to TRBJ1-6; D gene ambiguous. Trimming removed 4 bases at V and 9 bases at J, with 13 bases between. Germline CDR1 and CDR2: SQVTM and ANQGSEA. CDR3 length: 13 residues. The CDR3 loop is CSVGGSGSSPLHF. The CDR3 nucleotides read TGCAGCGTTGGGGGAAGTGGGAGTTCACCCCTCCACTTT.